Detailed here is one TCR beta chain. What it binds is not known. Both 60 Vbeta primers and 13 Jbeta primers went into the PCR. Repertoires were generated with immunoSEQ multiplex PCR, while TCRdb's copy carries only in-frame clones and drops some. The ten top clones account for less than 4.5%, within a sample of around 100,000 clones. This record comes from a study of cytomegalovirus exposure and HLA in healthy donors. Study outcomes and limitations: Beyond CMV serostatus, there was no information to go on about immune exposure.

From germline, CDR1 is MNHNY and CDR2 SVGAGI (reference sequence). V was clipped by 7 bases and J by 6 bases; unmatched bases: 6. There are 14 residues in the CDR3. The rearrangement uses TRBV6-6 and TRBJ1-6, with TRBD1 identical over 7 bases. The TCR originated in a man between 40 and 49 years old in good health and CMV-seronegative. The sequenced material came from PBMCs. The CDR3, as DNA: TGTGCCAGCAAAGGACAGGTCCTTAATTCACCCCTCCACTTT. Its protein is CASKGQVLNSPLHF.